The T cell receptor beta chain described here comes from a study of blood T cell repertoires in COVID-19. The overall study: Specimens from acute and convalescent COVID-19 originated in the United States, Italy and Spain. Sources were T cells, B-cell-depleted T cells, or PBMCs; the material itself was cDNA or gDNA.

Here immunoSEQ multiplex PCR was the method, and the copy in TCRdb shows in-frame clones only, minus some. The sample includes 150,000 to 250,000 clones, 70% to 85% of them seen just once. The CDR3 contains 14 residues. The germline V gene has CDR1 SGHAT and CDR2 FQDESV (reference sequence). The ends were cut back, 8 bases at V and 7 bases at J, with 20 bases in the middle. The sequence derives from a human donor with acute or convalescent COVID-19. The donor label of this sample is uncertain. The sample comprised peripheral blood. This chain joins TRBV11-1 and TRBJ2-5; D might be TRBD1 (6 bases). CDR3 bases: TGTGCCAGCCGCGACTCCAGGGGAGAGGGGACCCAGTACTTC. This translates into CASRDSRGEGTQYF. Drawing the rest from reference TRBV11-1 and TRBJ2-5, the complete variable domain is EAEVAQSPRYKITEKSQAVAFWCDPISGHATLYWYRQILGQGPELLVQFQDESVVDDSQLPKDRFSAERLKGVDSTLKIQPAELGDSAMYLCASRDSRGEGTQYFGPGTRLLVL.